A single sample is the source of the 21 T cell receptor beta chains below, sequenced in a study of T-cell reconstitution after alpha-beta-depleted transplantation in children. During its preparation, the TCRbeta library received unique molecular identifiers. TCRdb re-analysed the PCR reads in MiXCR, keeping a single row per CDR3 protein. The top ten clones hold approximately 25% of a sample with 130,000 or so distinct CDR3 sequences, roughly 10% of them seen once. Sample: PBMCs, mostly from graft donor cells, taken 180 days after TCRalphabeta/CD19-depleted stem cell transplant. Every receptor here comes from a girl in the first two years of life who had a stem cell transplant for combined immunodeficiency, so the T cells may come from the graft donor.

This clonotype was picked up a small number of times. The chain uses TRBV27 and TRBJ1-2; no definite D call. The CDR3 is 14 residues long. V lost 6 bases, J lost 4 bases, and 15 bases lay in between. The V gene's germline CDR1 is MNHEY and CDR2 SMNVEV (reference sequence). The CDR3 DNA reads TGTGCCAGCAGAGGAGGTATGGAGGGCTATGGCTACACCTTC. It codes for CASRGGMEGYGYTF.

The CDR3 reads CASSVGLAGTDTQYF. CDR3 bases: TGCGCCAGCAGCGTGGGACTAGCGGGCACAGATACGCAGTATTTT. The chain links TRBV5-1 to TRBJ2-3, with 11 bases identical to TRBD2. V shed 4 bases, J shed 1 base, and the junction held 2 bases outside the gene matches. CDR1 SGHRS and CDR2 YFSETQ come from the germline V gene. The length of the CDR3 is 15 residues.

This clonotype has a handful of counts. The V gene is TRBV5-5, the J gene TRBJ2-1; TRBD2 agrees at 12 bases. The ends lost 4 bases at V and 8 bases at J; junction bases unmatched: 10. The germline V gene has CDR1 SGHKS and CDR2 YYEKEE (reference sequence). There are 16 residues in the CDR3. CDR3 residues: CASSGKLAGGRDEQFF. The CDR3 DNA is TGTGCCAGCAGCGGAAAACTAGCGGGAGGTCGGGATGAGCAGTTCTTC. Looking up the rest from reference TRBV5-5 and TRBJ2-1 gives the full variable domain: DAGVTQSPTHLIKTRGQQVTLRCSPISGHKSVSWYQQVLGQGPQFIFQYYEKEERGRGNFPDRFSARQFPNYSSELNVNALLLGDSALYLCASSGKLAGGRDEQFFGPGTRLTVL.

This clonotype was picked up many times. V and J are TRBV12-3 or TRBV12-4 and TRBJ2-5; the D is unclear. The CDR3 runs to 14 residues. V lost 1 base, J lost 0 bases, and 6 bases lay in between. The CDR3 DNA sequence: TGTGCCAGCAGTTTAGGCCGGGACCAAGAGACCCAGTACTTC. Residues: CASSLGRDQETQYF.

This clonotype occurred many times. The CDR3 coding sequence is TGTGCCAGCAGAACTATCGGGGTAGCGGGGACGTACAATGAGCAGTTCTTC. This translates into CASRTIGVAGTYNEQFF. The J gene is TRBJ2-1, the V gene TRBV12-3 or TRBV12-4; 8 nucleotides match TRBD2. Germline trimming cut 6 bases from V and 4 bases from J; bases unmatched to any gene: 14. This CDR3 spans 17 amino acids.

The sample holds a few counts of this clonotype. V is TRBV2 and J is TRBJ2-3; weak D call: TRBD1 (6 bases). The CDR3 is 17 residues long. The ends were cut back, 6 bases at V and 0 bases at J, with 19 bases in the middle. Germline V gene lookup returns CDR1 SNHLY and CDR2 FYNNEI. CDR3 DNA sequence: TGTGCCAGCAGACAGGGTCTAGCTTTTACTAGCACAGATACGCAGTATTTT. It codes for CASRQGLAFTSTDTQYF.

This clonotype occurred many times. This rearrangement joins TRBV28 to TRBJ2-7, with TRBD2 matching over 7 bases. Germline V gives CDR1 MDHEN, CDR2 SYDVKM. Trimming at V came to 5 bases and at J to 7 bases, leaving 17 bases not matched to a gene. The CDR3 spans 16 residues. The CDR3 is CASSRRTQGWGGEQYF. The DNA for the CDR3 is TGTGCCAGCAGTCGACGGACTCAAGGGTGGGGAGGGGAGCAGTACTTC.

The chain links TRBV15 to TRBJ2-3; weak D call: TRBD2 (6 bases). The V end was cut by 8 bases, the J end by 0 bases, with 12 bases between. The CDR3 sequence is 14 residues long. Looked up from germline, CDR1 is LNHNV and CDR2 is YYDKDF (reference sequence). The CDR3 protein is CATWDSPSTDTQYF. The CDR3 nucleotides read TGTGCCACCTGGGACTCCCCTAGCACAGATACGCAGTATTTT. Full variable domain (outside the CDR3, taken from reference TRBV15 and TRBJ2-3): DAMVIQNPRYQVTQFGKPVTLSCSQTLNHNVMYWYQQKSSQAPKLLFHYYDKDFNNEADTPDNFQSRRPNTSFCFLDIRSPGLGDTAMYLCATWDSPSTDTQYFGPGTRLTVL.

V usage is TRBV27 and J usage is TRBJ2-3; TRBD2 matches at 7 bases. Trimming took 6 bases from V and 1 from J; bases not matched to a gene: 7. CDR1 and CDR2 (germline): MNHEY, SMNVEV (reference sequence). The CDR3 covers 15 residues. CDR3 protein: CASSPTSSRTDTQYF. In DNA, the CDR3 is TGTGCCAGCAGCCCGACTAGCTCACGCACAGATACGCAGTATTTT.

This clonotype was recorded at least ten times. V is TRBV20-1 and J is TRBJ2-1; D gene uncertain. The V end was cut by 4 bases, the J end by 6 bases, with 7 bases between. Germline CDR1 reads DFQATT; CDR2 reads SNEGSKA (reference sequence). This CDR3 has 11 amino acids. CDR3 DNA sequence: TGCAGTGCTAATCCATTCAATGAGCAGTTCTTC. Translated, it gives CSANPFNEQFF.

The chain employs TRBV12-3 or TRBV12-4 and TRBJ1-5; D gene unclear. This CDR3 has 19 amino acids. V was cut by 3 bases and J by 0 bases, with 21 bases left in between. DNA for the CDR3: TGTGCCAGCAGTTTTGACCCAGGAATGCCCCCTTATAGCAATCAGCCCCAGCATTTT. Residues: CASSFDPGMPPYSNQPQHF.

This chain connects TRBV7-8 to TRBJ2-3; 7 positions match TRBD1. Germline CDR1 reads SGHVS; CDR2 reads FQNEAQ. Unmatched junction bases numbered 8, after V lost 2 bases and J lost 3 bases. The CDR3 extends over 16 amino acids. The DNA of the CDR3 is TGTGCCAGCAGCTTACGACAGGGCCACGGGACAGATACGCAGTATTTT. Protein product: CASSLRQGHGTDTQYF.

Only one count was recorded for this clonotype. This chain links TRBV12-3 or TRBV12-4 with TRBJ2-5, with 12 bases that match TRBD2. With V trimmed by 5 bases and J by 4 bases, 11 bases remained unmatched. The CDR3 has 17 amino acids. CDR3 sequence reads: CASSPLLAGGFGETQYF. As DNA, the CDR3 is TGTGCCAGCAGTCCCCTACTAGCGGGGGGTTTTGGAGAGACCCAGTACTTC.

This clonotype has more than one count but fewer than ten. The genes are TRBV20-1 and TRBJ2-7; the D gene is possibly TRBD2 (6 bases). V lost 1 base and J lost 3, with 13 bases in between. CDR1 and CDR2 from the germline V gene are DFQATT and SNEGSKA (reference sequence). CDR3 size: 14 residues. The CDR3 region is CSARGAGIGYEQYF. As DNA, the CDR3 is TGCAGTGCTAGAGGCGCGGGAATAGGCTACGAGCAGTACTTC.

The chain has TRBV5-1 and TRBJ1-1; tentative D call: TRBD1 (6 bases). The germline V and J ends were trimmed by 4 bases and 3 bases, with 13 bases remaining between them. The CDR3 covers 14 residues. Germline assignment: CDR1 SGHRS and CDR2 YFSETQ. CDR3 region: CASSVQGGHTEAFF. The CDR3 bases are TGCGCCAGCAGCGTACAGGGAGGGCACACTGAAGCTTTCTTT.

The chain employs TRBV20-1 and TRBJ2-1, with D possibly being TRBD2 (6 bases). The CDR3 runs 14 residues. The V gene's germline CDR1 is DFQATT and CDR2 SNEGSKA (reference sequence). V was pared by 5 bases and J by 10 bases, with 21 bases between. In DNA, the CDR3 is TGCAGTGCTCCCCGGGAGATAGATGTGCACGAGCAGTTCTTC. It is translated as CSAPREIDVHEQFF.

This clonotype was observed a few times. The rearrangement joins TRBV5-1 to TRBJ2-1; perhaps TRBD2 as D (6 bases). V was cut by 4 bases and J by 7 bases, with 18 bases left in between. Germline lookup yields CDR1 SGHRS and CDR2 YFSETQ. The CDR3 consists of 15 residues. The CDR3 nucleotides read TGCGCCAGCAGCGTCCTGACTAGTTTGGGGAATGAGCAGTTCTTC. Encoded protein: CASSVLTSLGNEQFF.

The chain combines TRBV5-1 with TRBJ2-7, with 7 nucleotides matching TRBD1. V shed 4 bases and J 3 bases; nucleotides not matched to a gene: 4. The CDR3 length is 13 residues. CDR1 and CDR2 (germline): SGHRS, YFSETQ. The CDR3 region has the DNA TGCGCCAGCAGCCCCCGGGACAGCTACGAGCAGTACTTC. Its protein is CASSPRDSYEQYF.

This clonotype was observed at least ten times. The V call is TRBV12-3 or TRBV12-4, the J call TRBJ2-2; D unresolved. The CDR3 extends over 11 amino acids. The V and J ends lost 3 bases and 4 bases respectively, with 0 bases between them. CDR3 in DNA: TGTGCCAGCAGTTTCACCGGGGAGCTGTTTTTT. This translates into CASSFTGELFF.

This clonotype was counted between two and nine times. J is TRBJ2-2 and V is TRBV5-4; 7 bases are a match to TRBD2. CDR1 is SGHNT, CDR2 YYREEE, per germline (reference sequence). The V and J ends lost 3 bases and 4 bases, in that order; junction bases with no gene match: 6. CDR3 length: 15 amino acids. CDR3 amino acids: CASSSTSRSTGELFF. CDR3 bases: TGTGCCAGCAGCTCGACTAGCCGGAGCACCGGGGAGCTGTTTTTT.

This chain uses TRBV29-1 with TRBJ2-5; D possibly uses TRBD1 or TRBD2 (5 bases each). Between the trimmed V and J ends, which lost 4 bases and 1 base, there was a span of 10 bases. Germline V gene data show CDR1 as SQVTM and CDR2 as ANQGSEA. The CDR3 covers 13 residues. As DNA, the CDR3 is TGCAGCGTTGGTATAGGGACCCAAGAGACCCAGTACTTC. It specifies CSVGIGTQETQYF.